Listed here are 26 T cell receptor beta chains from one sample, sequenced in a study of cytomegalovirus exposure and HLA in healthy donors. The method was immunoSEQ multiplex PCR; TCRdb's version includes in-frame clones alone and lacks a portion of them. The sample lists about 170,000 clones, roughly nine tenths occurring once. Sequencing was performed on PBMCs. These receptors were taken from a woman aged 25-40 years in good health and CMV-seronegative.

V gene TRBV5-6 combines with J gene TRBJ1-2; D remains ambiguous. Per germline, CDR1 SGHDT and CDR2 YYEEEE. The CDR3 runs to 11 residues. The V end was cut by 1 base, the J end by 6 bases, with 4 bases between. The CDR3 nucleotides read TGTGCCAGCAGCTTGATGGATGGCTACACCTTC. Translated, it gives CASSLMDGYTF.

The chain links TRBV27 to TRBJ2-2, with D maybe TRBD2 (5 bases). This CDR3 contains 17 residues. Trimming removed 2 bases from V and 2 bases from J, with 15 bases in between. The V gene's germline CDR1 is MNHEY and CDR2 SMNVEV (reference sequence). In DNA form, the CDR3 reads TGTGCCAGCAGTTTAGCGGACCGCCGGGAAAACACCGGGGAGCTGTTTTTT. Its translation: CASSLADRRENTGELFF.

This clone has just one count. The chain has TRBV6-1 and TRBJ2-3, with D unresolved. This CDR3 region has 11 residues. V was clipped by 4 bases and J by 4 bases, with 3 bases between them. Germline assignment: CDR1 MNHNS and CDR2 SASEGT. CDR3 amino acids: CASSGPDTQYF. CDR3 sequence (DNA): TGTGCCAGCAGTGGTCCAGATACGCAGTATTTT.

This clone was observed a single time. As DNA, the CDR3 is TGCGCCAGCAGCCAAGTGTCGGGGAAGGTAAATCAGCCCCAGCATTTT. This sequence encodes CASSQVSGKVNQPQHF. The rearrangement joins TRBV4-1 to TRBJ1-5; D is uncertain. The CDR3 has 16 amino acids. V lost 1 base and J lost 4, with 14 bases in between. Looked up from germline, CDR1 is MGHRA and CDR2 is YSYEKL.

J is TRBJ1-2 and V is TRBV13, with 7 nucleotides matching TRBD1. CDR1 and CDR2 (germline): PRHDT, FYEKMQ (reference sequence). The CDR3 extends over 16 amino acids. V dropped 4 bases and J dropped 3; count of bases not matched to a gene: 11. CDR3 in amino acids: CASSSRQVRGDYGYTF. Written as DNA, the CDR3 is TGTGCCAGCAGCTCGCGCCAGGTCAGGGGGGACTATGGCTACACCTTC.

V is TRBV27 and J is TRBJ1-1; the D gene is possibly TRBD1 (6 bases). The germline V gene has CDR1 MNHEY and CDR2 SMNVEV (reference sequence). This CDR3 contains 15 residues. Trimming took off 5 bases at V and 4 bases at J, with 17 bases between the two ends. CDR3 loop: CASSPYNRVTTEAFF. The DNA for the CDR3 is TGTGCCAGCAGTCCGTATAACAGGGTTACCACTGAAGCTTTCTTT.

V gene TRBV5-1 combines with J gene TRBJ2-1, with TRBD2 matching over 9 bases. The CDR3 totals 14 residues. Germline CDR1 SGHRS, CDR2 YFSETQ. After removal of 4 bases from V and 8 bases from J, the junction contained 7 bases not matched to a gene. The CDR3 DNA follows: TGCGCCAGCAGCCCCGGACTAGCGCTCTATGAGCAGTTCTTC. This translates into CASSPGLALYEQFF.

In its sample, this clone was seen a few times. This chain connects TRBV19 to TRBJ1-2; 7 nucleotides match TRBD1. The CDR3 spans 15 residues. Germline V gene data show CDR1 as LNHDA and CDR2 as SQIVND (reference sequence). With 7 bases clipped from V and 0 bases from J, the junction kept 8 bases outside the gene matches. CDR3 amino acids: CASKSGGPANYGYTF. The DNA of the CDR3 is TGTGCCAGTAAATCAGGGGGACCAGCTAACTATGGCTACACCTTC. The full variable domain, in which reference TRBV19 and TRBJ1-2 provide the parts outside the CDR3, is DGGITQSPKYLFRKEGQNVTLSCEQNLNHDAMYWYRQDPGQGLRLIYYSQIVNDFQKGDIAEGYSVSREKKESFPLTVTSAQKNPTAFYLCASKSGGPANYGYTFGSGTRLTVV.

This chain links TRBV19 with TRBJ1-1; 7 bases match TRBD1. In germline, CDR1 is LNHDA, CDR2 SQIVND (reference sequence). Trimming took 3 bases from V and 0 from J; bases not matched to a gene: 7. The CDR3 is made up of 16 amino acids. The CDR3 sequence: CASSIGRGLMNTEAFF. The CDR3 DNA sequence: TGTGCCAGTAGTATCGGAAGGGGGCTGATGAACACTGAAGCTTTCTTT.

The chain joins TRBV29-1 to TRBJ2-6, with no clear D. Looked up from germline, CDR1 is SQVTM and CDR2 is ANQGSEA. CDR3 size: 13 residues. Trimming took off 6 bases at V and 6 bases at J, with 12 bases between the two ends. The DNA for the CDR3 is TGCAGCGTGTACACGGTCGCGGCCAACGTCCTGACTTTC. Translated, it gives CSVYTVAANVLTF.

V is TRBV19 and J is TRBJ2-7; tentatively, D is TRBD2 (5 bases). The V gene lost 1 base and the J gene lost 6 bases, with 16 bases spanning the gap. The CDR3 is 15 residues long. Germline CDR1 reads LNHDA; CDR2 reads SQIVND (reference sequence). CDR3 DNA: TGTGCCAGTAGTATAGTCCAGAGGGAAGTGGGCGAGCAGTACTTC. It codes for CASSIVQREVGEQYF.

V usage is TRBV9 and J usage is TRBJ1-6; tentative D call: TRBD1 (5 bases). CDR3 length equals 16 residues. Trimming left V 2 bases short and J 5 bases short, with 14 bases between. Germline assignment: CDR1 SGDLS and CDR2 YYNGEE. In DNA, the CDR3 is TGTGCCAGCAGCGTTCGAGTAGAGGGGAATAATTCACCCCTCCACTTT. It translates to CASSVRVEGNNSPLHF.

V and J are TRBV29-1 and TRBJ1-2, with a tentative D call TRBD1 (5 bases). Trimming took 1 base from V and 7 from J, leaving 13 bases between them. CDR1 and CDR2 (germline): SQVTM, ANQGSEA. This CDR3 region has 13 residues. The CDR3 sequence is CSVEGGLATGYTF. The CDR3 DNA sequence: TGCAGCGTTGAAGGGGGACTGGCGACTGGCTACACCTTC.

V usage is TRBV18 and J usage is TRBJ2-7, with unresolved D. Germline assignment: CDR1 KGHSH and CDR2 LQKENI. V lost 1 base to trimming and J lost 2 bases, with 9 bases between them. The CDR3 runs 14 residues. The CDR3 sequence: CASSPLQVTYEQYF. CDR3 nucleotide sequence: TGTGCCAGCTCACCACTCCAGGTGACCTACGAGCAGTACTTC.

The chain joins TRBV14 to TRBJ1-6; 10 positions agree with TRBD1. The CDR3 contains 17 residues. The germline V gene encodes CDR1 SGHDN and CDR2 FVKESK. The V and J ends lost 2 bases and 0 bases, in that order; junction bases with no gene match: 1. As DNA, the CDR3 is TGTGCCAGCAGCCAACGACAGGGGGCCTCCTATAATTCACCCCTCCACTTT. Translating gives CASSQRQGASYNSPLHF.

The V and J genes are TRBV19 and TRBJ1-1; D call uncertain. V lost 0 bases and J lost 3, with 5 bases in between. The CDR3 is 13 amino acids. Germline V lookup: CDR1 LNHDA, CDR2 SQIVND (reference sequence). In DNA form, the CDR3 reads TGTGCCAGTAGTATAGATCGAGACACTGAAGCTTTCTTT. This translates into CASSIDRDTEAFF.

Here the CDR3 DNA reads TGTGCCAGCAGCGTAGCTAAGACTAGTTATACGAATGAGCAGTTCTTC. Its translation is CASSVAKTSYTNEQFF. This chain connects TRBV9 to TRBJ2-1; D might be TRBD2 (6 bases). CDR1 is SGDLS and CDR2 is YYNGEE in the germline V gene. V was clipped by 0 bases and J by 7 bases, with 17 bases between them. The CDR3 is 16 residues long.

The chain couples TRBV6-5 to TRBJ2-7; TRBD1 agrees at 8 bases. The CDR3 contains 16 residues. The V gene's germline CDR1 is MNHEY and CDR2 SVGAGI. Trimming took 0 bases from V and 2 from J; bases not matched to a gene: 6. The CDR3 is CASSYSVRTGPYEQYF. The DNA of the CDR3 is TGTGCCAGCAGTTACTCTGTTAGGACAGGGCCCTACGAGCAGTACTTC.

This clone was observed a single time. CDR3 sequence reads: CAISESGESQPQHF. The CDR3 nucleotides read TGTGCCATCAGTGAGTCAGGGGAAAGTCAGCCCCAGCATTTT. V usage is TRBV10-3 and J usage is TRBJ1-5; tentative D call: TRBD1 (5 bases). Germline V CDR1 and CDR2: ENHRY, SYGVKD. There are 14 residues in the CDR3. V gave up 0 bases and J gave up 6 bases, with 9 bases separating them.

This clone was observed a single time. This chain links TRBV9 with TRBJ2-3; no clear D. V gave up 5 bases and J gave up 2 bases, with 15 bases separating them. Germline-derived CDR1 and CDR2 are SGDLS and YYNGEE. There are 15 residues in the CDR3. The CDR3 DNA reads TGTGCCAGCAGGTCGGGCTCCGAGGTCACAGATACGCAGTATTTT. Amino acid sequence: CASRSGSEVTDTQYF.

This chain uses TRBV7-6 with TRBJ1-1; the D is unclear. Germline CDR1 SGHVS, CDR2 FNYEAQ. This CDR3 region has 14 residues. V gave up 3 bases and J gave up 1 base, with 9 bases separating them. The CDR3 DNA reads TGTGCCAGCAGCTTGGTAGGCGGGAACACTGAAGCTTTCTTT. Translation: CASSLVGGNTEAFF.

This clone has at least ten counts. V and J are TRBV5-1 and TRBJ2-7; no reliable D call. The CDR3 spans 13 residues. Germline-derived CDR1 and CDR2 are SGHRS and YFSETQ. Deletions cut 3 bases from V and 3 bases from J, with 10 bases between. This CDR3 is CASSYQARYEQYF. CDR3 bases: TGCGCCAGCAGCTACCAAGCCCGCTACGAGCAGTACTTC.

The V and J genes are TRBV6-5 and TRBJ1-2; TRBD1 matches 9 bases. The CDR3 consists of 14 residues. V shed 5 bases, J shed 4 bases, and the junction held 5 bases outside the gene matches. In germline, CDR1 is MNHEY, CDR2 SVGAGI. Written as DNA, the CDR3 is TGTGCCAGCAGTCCCACAGGGGGCTTCTATGGCTACACCTTC. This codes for CASSPTGGFYGYTF.

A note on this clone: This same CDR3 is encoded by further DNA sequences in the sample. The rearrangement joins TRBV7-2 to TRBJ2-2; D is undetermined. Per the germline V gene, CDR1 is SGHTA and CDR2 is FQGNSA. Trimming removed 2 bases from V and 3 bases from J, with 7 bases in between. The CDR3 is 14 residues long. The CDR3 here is CASSLSRDTGELFF. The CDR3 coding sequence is TGTGCCAGCAGCTTATCACGGGACACCGGGGAGCTGTTTTTT.

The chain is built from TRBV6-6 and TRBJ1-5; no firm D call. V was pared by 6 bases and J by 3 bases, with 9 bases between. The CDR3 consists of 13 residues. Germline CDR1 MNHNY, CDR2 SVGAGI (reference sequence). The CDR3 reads CASSPNTNQPQHF. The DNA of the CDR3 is TGTGCCAGCAGCCCCAATACCAATCAGCCCCAGCATTTT.

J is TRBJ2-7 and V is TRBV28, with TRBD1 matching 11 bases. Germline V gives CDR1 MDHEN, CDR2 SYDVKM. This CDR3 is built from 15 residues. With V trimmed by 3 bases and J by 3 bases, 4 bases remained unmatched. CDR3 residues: CASSLVGTGGYEQYF. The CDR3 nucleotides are TGTGCCAGCAGTTTGGTCGGGACAGGGGGCTACGAGCAGTACTTC.